This T cell receptor beta chain was recorded in a study of response to subunit inactivated influenza vaccine. Study outcomes and limitations: Each seasonal flu vaccination may recruit only limited new T cells, authors suggested.

CDR3 length: 13 amino acids. CDR1 SGDLS and CDR2 YYNGEE come from the germline V gene. The ends were cut back, 3 bases at V and 5 bases at J, with 8 bases in the middle. This clonotype was seen at least ten times. Its antigen remains unidentified. One entry per CDR3 protein, called by TCRdb with MiXCR from the RT-PCR reads. The sample lists under 850,000 distinct CDR3 sequences; about 18% were seen once. This sequence was found in a man aged 50-59 years who received an inactivated influenza vaccine. This specimen was PBMCs from blood, taken around 5 days after vaccination. The V gene is TRBV9, the J gene TRBJ1-4, with D hard to call. As DNA, the CDR3 is TGTGCCAGCAGCGGGGCCCTAAATGAAAAACTGTTTTTT. Residues: CASSGALNEKLFF.